These T cell receptor beta chains were read from a single sample in a study of T cells in localized non-small cell lung cancer. Only in-frame clones appear in the TCRdb table, and some are missing; sequencing was by immunoSEQ multiplex PCR. Of tens of thousands of clones in the sample, nearly 80% were seen once. The specimen was peripheral blood, collected before any cancer treatment. The source is a male donor at least 60 years old with stage II squamous cell lung carcinoma. Each CDR3 is given with its conserved first and last residue. A D gene is named only where the DNA matches it firmly. Clone size is shown for a subset of rows, as once, few, many or a class of expanded clone.

-,TRBV27,-,TRBJ1-4,TGTGCCAGCAGGTCCAATGCCAGGGAAAAACTGTTTTTT,CASRSNAREKLFF
-,TRBV7-2,-,TRBJ2-1,TGTGCCAGCAGCCGTACCGGGATCCTGCGTGAGCAGTTCTTC,CASSRTGILREQFF
-,TRBV27,-,TRBJ1-3,TGTGCCAGCACCAGTACAGGGTGGGGCTCTGGAAACACCATATATTTT,CASTSTGWGSGNTIYF
-,TRBV11-2,TRBD1,TRBJ1-2,TGTGCCAGCAGCCCAACTGGACAGGGGAACTATGGCTACACCTTC,CASSPTGQGNYGYTF
few,TRBV28,-,TRBJ1-2,TGTGCCAGCGGCGGGCTGGATGGCTACACCTTC,CASGGLDGYTF
-,TRBV19,-,TRBJ1-2,TGTGCCAGTAGTAAAGGGAACTATGGCTACACCTTC,CASSKGNYGYTF
-,TRBV25-1,-,TRBJ1-1,TGTGCCAGCGGGATGACAGGTAACACTGAAGCTTTCTTT,CASGMTGNTEAFF
-,TRBV5-1,-,TRBJ2-1,TGCGCCAGCAGCTTGGACAGCAATGAGCAGTTCTTC,CASSLDSNEQFF
-,TRBV14,-,TRBJ2-5,TGTGCCAGCAGCCAAAATCGAAAAGAGACCCAGTACTTC,CASSQNRKETQYF
-,TRBV5-8,-,TRBJ2-5,TGTGCCAGCAGCCCCGGCACGCGGGGCTCACAAGAGACCCAGTACTTC,CASSPGTRGSQETQYF
-,TRBV27,-,TRBJ2-2,TGTGCCAGCAGTTTAGGGGGGTCCTACACCGGGGAGCTGTTTTTT,CASSLGGSYTGELFF
-,TRBV5-4,-,TRBJ1-2,TGTGCCAGCAGCTTGTTCCGGGGGCAGTATGGCTACACCTTC,CASSLFRGQYGYTF
few,TRBV6-5,-,TRBJ1-4,TGTGCCAGCAGTTACTCGCCAGGGACCATCGAAAAACTGTTTTTT,CASSYSPGTIEKLFF
-,TRBV6-4,TRBD2,TRBJ2-5,TGTGCCAGCAGTGAAACTAGCGGGGGGCCAGAGACCCAGTACTTC,CASSETSGGPETQYF
-,TRBV11-3,TRBD2,TRBJ2-7,TGTGCCAGCAGCCCCGGGGGGACCTACGAGCAGTACTTC,CASSPGGTYEQYF
many,TRBV10-3,TRBD1,TRBJ2-1,TGTGCCATCAGTGATCCGGGACAGGCCCAGGGCTCCTACAATGAGCAGTTCTTC,CAISDPGQAQGSYNEQFF
-,TRBV19,TRBD1,TRBJ1-5,TGTGCCAGTAGGGACAGGGGCAATCAGCCCCAGCATTTT,CASRDRGNQPQHF
-,TRBV5-6,TRBD1,TRBJ2-7,TGTGCCAGCAGCTCCTCTCCGGGACAGGGGAGCCACTACGAGCAGTACTTC,CASSSSPGQGSHYEQYF
-,TRBV27,-,TRBJ1-2,TGTGCCAGCAGTTTCGGGGGCCCAGCCTATGGCTACACCTTC,CASSFGGPAYGYTF
-,TRBV9,TRBD2,TRBJ2-7,TGTGCCAGCAGCCCTGGACTAGCGGGAGTGGGCGAGCAGTACTTC,CASSPGLAGVGEQYF
-,TRBV4-1,-,TRBJ1-1,TGCGCCAGCAGCCAAGGTCCCTGGACCGAGGTCCCTGAAGCTTTCTTT,CASSQGPWTEVPEAFF
-,TRBV11-1,-,TRBJ1-6,TGTGCCAGCAGCTTCTCAGGGAACAATTCACCCCTCCACTTT,CASSFSGNNSPLHF
once,TRBV5-1,-,TRBJ1-6,TGCGCCAGCAGTCCCCAGAGCTCCTATAATTCACCCCTCCACTTT,CASSPQSSYNSPLHF
-,TRBV28,-,TRBJ1-4,TGTGCCAGCAGTTTACATGGACAGCTTACTAATGAAAAACTGTTTTTT,CASSLHGQLTNEKLFF
-,TRBV5-8,-,TRBJ1-1,TGTGCCAGCAGCTTGTTTGGTACAGGAACGGATGAGTACACTGAAGCTTTCTTT,CASSLFGTGTDEYTEAFF
once,TRBV11-3,-,TRBJ1-1,TGTGCCAGCAGTTCCTCAGTGAACACTGAAGCTTTCTTT,CASSSSVNTEAFF
-,TRBV7-9,-,TRBJ1-4,TGTGCCAGCAGCCGCAGGGTCGCGGGAACTAATGAAAAACTGTTTTTT,CASSRRVAGTNEKLFF
-,TRBV7-2,-,TRBJ2-7,TGTGCCAGCAGCCACTACTACGAGCAGTACTTC,CASSHYYEQYF
-,TRBV5-1,-,TRBJ2-7,TGCGCCAGCAGCGGGACCAGCCGCGACGAGCAGTACTTC,CASSGTSRDEQYF